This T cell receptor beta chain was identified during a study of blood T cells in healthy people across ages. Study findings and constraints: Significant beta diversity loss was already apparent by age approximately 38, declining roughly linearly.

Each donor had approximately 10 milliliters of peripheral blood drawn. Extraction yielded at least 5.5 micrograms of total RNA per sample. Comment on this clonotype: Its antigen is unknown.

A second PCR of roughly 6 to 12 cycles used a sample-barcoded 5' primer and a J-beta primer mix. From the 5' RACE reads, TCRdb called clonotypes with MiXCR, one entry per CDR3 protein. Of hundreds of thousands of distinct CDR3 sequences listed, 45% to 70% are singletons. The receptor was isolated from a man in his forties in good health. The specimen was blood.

CDR3 DNA: TGTGCCAGCAGTTATGTGGACAGGGCCTACGAGCAGTACTTC. Protein: CASSYVDRAYEQYF. V and J are TRBV6-6 and TRBJ2-7, with 8 nucleotides matching TRBD1. Trimming at V came to 3 bases and at J to 2 bases, leaving 3 bases not matched to a gene. Germline V gene lookup returns CDR1 MNHNY and CDR2 SVGAGI (reference sequence). This CDR3 has 14 amino acids.